This TCR beta chain was captured by sequencing in a study of cytomegalovirus exposure and HLA in healthy donors. The study, taken as a whole, reports: The likely origin of a cluster of highly shared sequence variants was a sequencing artifact. Researchers reported in a later analysis that a missense DCLRE1C variant was tied to TCR beta V- and J-gene trimming.

Comments on this clone: Antigen: not known.

The PCR contained 60 Vbeta and 13 Jbeta primers. Only in-frame clones appear in the TCRdb table, and some are missing; sequencing was by immunoSEQ multiplex PCR. Among about 89,000 clones, 60% to 80% were seen once, and the ten largest hold about 3.8%. V lost 5 bases, J lost 5 bases, and 9 bases stayed unmatched. CDR3 length equals 15 residues. Germline V CDR1 and CDR2: SGHTA, FQGNSA. The V gene is TRBV7-2, the J gene TRBJ2-5, with 9 bases identical to TRBD1. This sequence originates from a man aged 25 to 40 in good health and CMV-seronegative. The specimen sequenced was PBMCs. The CDR3 here is CASSPKRQGVETQYF. In DNA, the CDR3 is TGTGCCAGCAGCCCAAAGCGACAGGGGGTGGAGACCCAGTACTTC.